One sample yielded the 14 T cell receptor beta chains listed below, sequenced in a study of CD8 T cells in ankylosing spondylitis. TCRdb passed the 5' RACE reads through MiXCR, listing each CDR3 protein once. The data show about 260,000 distinct CDR3 sequences, 20% seen once. The sequencing input was blood, either unsorted or a sorted T cell fraction (not recorded which). Every receptor here comes from a male donor with ankylosing spondylitis or in good health (not recorded which).

In its sample, this clonotype was seen a few times. The chain has TRBV7-2 and TRBJ2-2; 7 bases agree with TRBD1. Germline lookup yields CDR1 SGHTA and CDR2 FQGNSA. V gave up 5 bases and J gave up 1 base; unmatched junction bases: 4. CDR3 length: 15 residues. This CDR3 is CASSGNRGNTGELFF. In nucleotides, the CDR3 is TGTGCCAGCAGCGGAAACAGGGGGAACACCGGGGAGCTGTTTTTT.

The rearrangement links TRBV12-3 or TRBV12-4 to TRBJ1-5; no firm D call. The CDR3 loop spans 13 amino acids. V was cut by 6 bases and J by 1 base, with 7 bases left in between. The chain's CDR3 is CASREQSNQPQHF. The CDR3 DNA reads as TGTGCCAGCAGAGAACAGAGCAATCAGCCCCAGCATTTT.

This clonotype was seen a few times. V is TRBV28 and J is TRBJ1-6; D is unresolved. V lost 8 bases to trimming and J lost 7 bases, with 9 bases between them. The CDR3 spans 12 residues. Per the germline V gene, CDR1 is MDHEN and CDR2 is SYDVKM. Here the CDR3 reads CASLRLNSPLHF. CDR3 bases: TGTGCCAGCTTGCGGCTGAATTCACCCCTCCACTTT.

This clonotype was recorded at least ten times. The gene calls are TRBV7-3 and TRBJ1-2; the D gene is possibly TRBD1 (5 bases). The V end was cut by 4 bases, the J end by 8 bases, with 14 bases between. The V gene's germline CDR1 is SGHTA and CDR2 FQGTGA. The CDR3 consists of 13 residues. CDR3 sequence (DNA): TGTGCCAGCAGCTCGCAGGGCCCGGGAGGCTACACCTTC. Translating it yields CASSSQGPGGYTF.

A few counts support this clonotype. The chain combines TRBV27 with TRBJ2-2; TRBD2 agrees at 9 bases. CDR1 is MNHEY, CDR2 SMNVEV, per germline (reference sequence). Trimming at V came to 3 bases and at J to 7 bases, leaving 9 bases not matched to a gene. The CDR3 covers 16 residues. CDR3 amino acids: CASSFTAGGRIGELFF. CDR3 DNA sequence: TGTGCCAGCAGTTTCACGGCGGGAGGGCGGATCGGGGAGCTGTTTTTT.

The chain uses TRBV5-5 and TRBJ2-7; 7 bases are shared with TRBD1. CDR1 and CDR2 from the germline V gene are SGHKS and YYEKEE (reference sequence). The J segment lost 2 bases and the V segment lost 3 bases, leaving 8 bases of the junction unmatched. The CDR3 runs 15 residues. CDR3 sequence: CASSSSGQAAYEQYV. The DNA for the CDR3 is TGTGCCAGCAGCTCGTCTGGACAGGCCGCCTACGAGCAGTACGTC.

The chain has TRBV27 and TRBJ1-2, with TRBD1 matching over 8 bases. J was trimmed by 8 bases and V by 6 bases; bases with no gene match: 11. The CDR3 covers 14 residues. CDR1 is MNHEY and CDR2 is SMNVEV in the germline V gene (reference sequence). The CDR3 spells CASSPTPGTGGYTF. The CDR3 DNA is TGTGCCAGCAGCCCAACTCCCGGGACAGGCGGCTACACCTTC.

The chain uses TRBV27 and TRBJ1-5, with a weak D call TRBD1 (5 bases). The CDR3 is 15 amino acids. Between the trimmed V and J ends, which lost 8 bases and 0 bases, there was a span of 14 bases. CDR1 and CDR2 (germline): MNHEY, SMNVEV (reference sequence). The CDR3 sequence is CASRQGPYSNQPQHF. CDR3 DNA sequence: TGTGCCAGCCGGCAGGGACCCTATAGCAATCAGCCCCAGCATTTT.

The CDR3 coding sequence is TGCAGTGCCACCGAGAGCTCCACCTACGAGCAGTACGTC. This translates into CSATESSTYEQYV. The V gene is TRBV20-1, the J gene TRBJ2-7; D is ambiguous. CDR3 length: 13 residues. Germline CDR1 and CDR2: DFQATT and SNEGSKA (reference sequence). V lost 6 bases and J lost 2, with 14 bases in between.

The chain links TRBV7-9 to TRBJ2-1; D is perhaps TRBD2 (5 bases). The CDR3 covers 13 residues. The germline V gene has CDR1 SEHNR and CDR2 FQNEAQ (reference sequence). V lost 5 bases and J lost 12, with 17 bases in between. The CDR3 sequence is CASSLVVRGGQFF. Written as DNA, the CDR3 is TGTGCCAGCAGCCTCGTTGTAAGAGGAGGGCAGTTCTTC. Full variable domain (remainder filled in from reference TRBV7-9 and TRBJ2-1): DTGVSQNPRHKITKRGQNVTFRCDPISEHNRLYWYRQTLGQGPEFLTYFQNEAQLEKSRLLSDRFSAERPKGSFSTLEIQRTEQGDSAMYLCASSLVVRGGQFFGPGTRLTVL.

This clonotype was seen only a few times. The rearrangement links TRBV5-1 to TRBJ2-5, with 7 bases aligning to TRBD2. The CDR3 covers 19 residues. Trimming removed 2 bases from V and 8 bases from J; junction bases left unmatched: 24. The germline CDR1 and CDR2 sequences are SGHRS and YFSETQ. CDR3 amino acids: CASSFLPSSQGGPSRTQYF. CDR3 coding DNA: TGCGCCAGCAGCTTTTTACCCTCCTCCCAGGGAGGGCCCTCCAGAACCCAGTACTTC.

The chain joins TRBV10-3 to TRBJ1-1; perhaps TRBD1 as D (5 bases). V lost 7 bases and J 1 base, leaving 10 bases between the germline ends. The CDR3 sequence is 13 residues long. CDR1 is ENHRY, CDR2 SYGVKD, per germline. The CDR3: CAITVGGNTEAFF. Written as DNA, the CDR3 is TGTGCCATCACGGTGGGGGGGAACACTGAAGCTTTCTTT.

V gene TRBV11-1 combines with J gene TRBJ2-1, with no clear D. Trimming stripped 5 bases from V and 6 bases from J, with 11 bases between. Germline CDR1 SGHAT, CDR2 FQDESV (reference sequence). This CDR3 contains 13 residues. CDR3: CASSTGPFNEQFF. The CDR3 nucleotides read TGTGCCAGCAGCACGGGCCCTTTCAATGAGCAGTTCTTC.

V usage is TRBV9 and J usage is TRBJ2-5; the D is unclear. The V gene lost 6 bases and the J gene lost 1 base, with 13 bases spanning the gap. This CDR3 has 14 residues. Germline loops: CDR1 SGDLS, CDR2 YYNGEE. CDR3 sequence: CASNMADTQETQYF. As DNA, the CDR3 is TGTGCCAGCAACATGGCGGATACCCAAGAGACCCAGTACTTC. Drawing the rest from reference TRBV9 and TRBJ2-5, the complete variable domain is DSGVTQTPKHLITATGQRVTLRCSPRSGDLSVYWYQQSLDQGLQFLIQYYNGEERAKGNILERFSAQQFPDLHSELNLSSLELGDSALYFCASNMADTQETQYFGPGTRLLVL.